Ten or more counts support the clone carrying this TCR beta chain. Antigen specificity is unknown. The entry originates in a study of CD8 T cells in ankylosing spondylitis. Study-level points and caveats: Prior work had noted some motif variants in reactive arthritis blood and synovial fluid. Significantly higher representation of disease-linked clones was reported for matched ankylosing spondylitis synovial fluid. In ankylosing spondylitis blood, a motif of roughly eight highly homologous TCR beta variants appeared characteristic.

V gave up 4 bases and J gave up 2 bases; unmatched junction bases: 5. Looked up from germline, CDR1 is MNHNS and CDR2 is SASEGT. The CDR3 has 15 residues. MiXCR, run by TCRdb on the 5' RACE reads, gives a single entry per CDR3 protein. Among 250,000 to 400,000 distinct CDR3 sequences listed, around a tenth were seen once. The chain combines TRBV6-1 with TRBJ2-7; TRBD2 matches 10 bases. The clonotype comes from a female donor with ankylosing spondylitis or in good health (not recorded which). The sequenced sample consisted of blood, either unsorted or a sorted T cell fraction (not recorded which). In DNA, the CDR3 is TGTGCCAGCAGTGTATCTACTAGCGGGACCTACGAGCAGTACTTC. This codes for CASSVSTSGTYEQYF.